The T cell receptor beta chain under discussion was sequenced for a study of cytomegalovirus exposure and HLA in healthy donors. Primers included in the PCR were 60 Vbeta and 13 Jbeta primers. Assay: immunoSEQ multiplex PCR; the TCRdb copy retains only in-frame clones and omits some. This sample yields almost 80,000 clones, of which roughly two thirds are seen a single time; 6.9% belongs to the top ten. Germline loops: CDR1 MNHEY, CDR2 SVGAGI. The CDR3 contains 15 residues. The V end lost 6 bases, the J end lost 1 base, and 15 bases lay between the germline ends. This clonotype was sampled from a woman in her 50s in good health and CMV-seropositive. V is TRBV6-5 and J is TRBJ2-5; a possible D gene is TRBD1 (6 bases). The sequenced sample consisted of PBMCs. The CDR3 protein is CASRALGAIQETQYF. DNA of the CDR3: TGTGCCAGCAGAGCACTGGGGGCAATCCAAGAGACCCAGTACTTC.